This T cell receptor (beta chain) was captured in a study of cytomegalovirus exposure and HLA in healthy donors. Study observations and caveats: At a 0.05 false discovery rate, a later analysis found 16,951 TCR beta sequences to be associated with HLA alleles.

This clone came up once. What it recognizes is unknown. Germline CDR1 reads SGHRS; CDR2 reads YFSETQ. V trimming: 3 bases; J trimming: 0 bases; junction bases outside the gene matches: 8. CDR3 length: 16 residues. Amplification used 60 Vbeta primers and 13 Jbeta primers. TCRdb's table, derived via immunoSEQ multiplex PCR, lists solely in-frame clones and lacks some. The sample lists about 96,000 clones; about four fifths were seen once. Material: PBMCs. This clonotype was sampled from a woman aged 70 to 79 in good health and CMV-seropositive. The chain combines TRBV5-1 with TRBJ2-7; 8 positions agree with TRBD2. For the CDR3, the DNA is TGCGCCAGCAGCTCGTGGGCCGGGACTAGCTCCTACGAGCAGTACTTC. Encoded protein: CASSSWAGTSSYEQYF.